The rows below give T cell receptor beta chains drawn from one sample of a study of T cell responses to AZD1222 COVID-19 vaccine. Assay: immunoSEQ multiplex PCR; the TCRdb copy retains only in-frame clones and omits some. Of 150,000 to 200,000 clones listed, roughly nine tenths are singletons. The source material was peripheral blood, sampled 28 days after the second AZD1222 dose. Receptors were obtained from an adult who received the AZD1222 COVID-19 vaccine. CDR3s include the opening cysteine and the closing phenylalanine or tryptophan. The order of the fields is CDR3 length, V gene, D gene, J gene, clone size, CDR3 protein, CDR3 DNA. The D gene is left open where the match is weak. Clone size is shown for a subset of rows, as once, few, many or a class of expanded clone.

len: 13; v_gene: TRBV7-8; d_gene: -; j_gene: TRBJ2-7; abundance: -; CDR3aa: CASQGGAAYEQYF; CDR3nt: TGTGCCAGCCAAGGAGGGGCCGCCTACGAGCAGTACTTC
len: 19; v_gene: TRBV6-2/TRBV6-3; d_gene: -; j_gene: TRBJ2-1; abundance: few; CDR3aa: CASSSFRSHGKSSYNEQFF; CDR3nt: TGTGCCAGCAGTTCTTTTCGAAGCCATGGTAAAAGCTCCTACAATGAGCAGTTCTTC
len: 16; v_gene: TRBV4-2; d_gene: TRBD2; j_gene: TRBJ2-5; abundance: -; CDR3aa: CASSQELRGGLETQYF; CDR3nt: TGTGCCAGCAGCCAAGAGTTACGGGGGGGCCTCGAGACCCAGTACTTC
len: 14; v_gene: TRBV3-1/TRBV3-2; d_gene: -; j_gene: TRBJ1-1; abundance: -; CDR3aa: CASSQEDRNTEAFF; CDR3nt: TGTGCCAGCAGCCAGGAGGACAGGAACACTGAAGCTTTCTTT
len: 17; v_gene: TRBV19; d_gene: -; j_gene: TRBJ1-2; abundance: -; CDR3aa: CASSPGTTLRANYGYTF; CDR3nt: TGTGCCAGTAGTCCAGGGACAACGCTTCGAGCTAACTATGGCTACACCTTC
len: 14; v_gene: TRBV6-5; d_gene: -; j_gene: TRBJ1-5; abundance: -; CDR3aa: CASSSRVSNQPQHF; CDR3nt: TGTGCCAGCAGTAGCCGGGTCAGCAATCAGCCCCAGCATTTT
len: 15; v_gene: TRBV25-1; d_gene: TRBD2; j_gene: TRBJ2-3; abundance: -; CDR3aa: CASSETSGRRDTQYF; CDR3nt: TGTGCCAGCAGTGAGACTAGCGGGAGACGAGATACGCAGTATTTT
len: 16; v_gene: TRBV5-6; d_gene: -; j_gene: TRBJ1-1; abundance: once; CDR3aa: CASSLTSHNMNTEAFF; CDR3nt: TGTGCCAGCAGCTTGACATCGCACAACATGAACACTGAAGCTTTCTTT
len: 13; v_gene: TRBV12-3/TRBV12-4; d_gene: -; j_gene: TRBJ1-1; abundance: once; CDR3aa: CASSPKWGTEAFF; CDR3nt: TGTGCCAGCAGCCCAAAATGGGGGACTGAAGCTTTCTTT
len: 16; v_gene: TRBV4-1; d_gene: TRBD1; j_gene: TRBJ2-1; abundance: -; CDR3aa: CASSSGGGTGDNEQFF; CDR3nt: TGCGCCAGCAGCTCGGGAGGGGGGACAGGGGACAATGAGCAGTTCTTC
len: 15; v_gene: TRBV5-1; d_gene: TRBD2; j_gene: TRBJ2-7; abundance: -; CDR3aa: CASSLEGGRTHEQYF; CDR3nt: TGCGCCAGCAGCTTGGAGGGCGGGAGAACCCACGAGCAGTACTTC
len: 14; v_gene: TRBV11-2; d_gene: -; j_gene: TRBJ2-1; abundance: -; CDR3aa: CASKIAETYNEQFF; CDR3nt: TGTGCCAGCAAAATAGCGGAAACCTACAATGAGCAGTTCTTC
len: 16; v_gene: TRBV6-5; d_gene: -; j_gene: TRBJ2-3; abundance: -; CDR3aa: CASSYSREVVLDTQYF; CDR3nt: TGTGCCAGCAGTTACTCTAGGGAAGTAGTCTTGGATACGCAGTATTTT
len: 15; v_gene: TRBV29-1; d_gene: -; j_gene: TRBJ2-3; abundance: -; CDR3aa: CSVDPRGRPTDTQYF; CDR3nt: TGCAGCGTTGATCCTCGGGGCAGACCCACAGATACGCAGTATTTT
len: 15; v_gene: TRBV11-2; d_gene: -; j_gene: TRBJ2-7; abundance: -; CDR3aa: CASSMPRHPSYEQYF; CDR3nt: TGTGCCAGCAGCATGCCGCGGCACCCCTCCTACGAGCAGTACTTC
len: 11; v_gene: TRBV18; d_gene: -; j_gene: TRBJ2-1; abundance: -; CDR3aa: CASSPDNEQFF; CDR3nt: TGTGCCAGCTCACCGGATAATGAGCAGTTCTTC
len: 11; v_gene: TRBV20-1; d_gene: -; j_gene: TRBJ1-1; abundance: -; CDR3aa: CSASGGTEAFF; CDR3nt: TGCAGTGCTAGCGGAGGCACTGAAGCTTTCTTT
len: 15; v_gene: TRBV4-2; d_gene: -; j_gene: TRBJ2-7; abundance: -; CDR3aa: CASSQGQPGGYEQYF; CDR3nt: TGTGCCAGCAGCCAAGGTCAGCCAGGAGGCTACGAGCAGTACTTC
len: 15; v_gene: TRBV28; d_gene: -; j_gene: TRBJ2-1; abundance: -; CDR3aa: CASSSRRSPYNEQFF; CDR3nt: TGTGCCAGCAGTTCCCGGCGGAGTCCCTACAATGAGCAGTTCTTC
len: 14; v_gene: TRBV28; d_gene: TRBD2; j_gene: TRBJ2-7; abundance: -; CDR3aa: CASSWGLGSYEQYF; CDR3nt: TGTGCCAGCAGTTGGGGACTAGGTTCCTACGAGCAGTACTTC
len: 20; v_gene: TRBV3-1/TRBV3-2; d_gene: TRBD2; j_gene: TRBJ2-1; abundance: few; CDR3aa: CASSQASGLAGLSSYNEQFF; CDR3nt: TGTGCCAGCAGCCAAGCGTCGGGACTAGCGGGGCTAAGCTCCTACAATGAGCAGTTCTTC
len: 15; v_gene: TRBV4-1; d_gene: TRBD2; j_gene: TRBJ2-2; abundance: few; CDR3aa: CASSQVAGVTGELFF; CDR3nt: TGCGCCAGCAGCCAAGTGGCGGGAGTCACCGGGGAGCTGTTTTTT
len: 14; v_gene: TRBV9; d_gene: -; j_gene: TRBJ2-2; abundance: -; CDR3aa: CASSVGWNTGELFF; CDR3nt: TGTGCCAGCAGCGTAGGCTGGAACACCGGGGAGCTGTTTTTT
len: 15; v_gene: TRBV27; d_gene: TRBD2; j_gene: TRBJ2-1; abundance: -; CDR3aa: CASSPPSGSLDEQFF; CDR3nt: TGTGCCAGCAGTCCGCCTAGCGGGAGTTTGGATGAGCAGTTCTTC
len: 15; v_gene: TRBV28; d_gene: TRBD1; j_gene: TRBJ2-5; abundance: -; CDR3aa: CASSLGQGVQETQYF; CDR3nt: TGTGCCAGCAGTTTGGGACAGGGAGTCCAAGAGACCCAGTACTTC